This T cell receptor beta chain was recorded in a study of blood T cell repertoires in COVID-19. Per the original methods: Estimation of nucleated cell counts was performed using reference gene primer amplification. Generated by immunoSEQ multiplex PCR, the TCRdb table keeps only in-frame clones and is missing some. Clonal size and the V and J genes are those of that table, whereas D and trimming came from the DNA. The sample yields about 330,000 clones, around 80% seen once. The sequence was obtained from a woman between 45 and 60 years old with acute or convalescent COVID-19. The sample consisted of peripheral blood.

This chain's CDR3 is CASSPYLGSEAFF. The CDR3 DNA is TGTGCCAGCAGCCCATACCTGGGGAGTGAAGCTTTCTTT. V gene TRBV9 combines with J gene TRBJ1-1; D call uncertain. Trimming took off 4 bases at V and 7 bases at J, with 14 bases between the two ends. Germline CDR1 and CDR2: SGDLS and YYNGEE. CDR3 length: 13 amino acids. The full variable domain, with the rest looked up from reference TRBV9 and TRBJ1-1, is DSGVTQTPKHLITATGQRVTLRCSPRSGDLSVYWYQQSLDQGLQFLIQYYNGEERAKGNILERFSAQQFPDLHSELNLSSLELGDSALYFCASSPYLGSEAFFGQGTRLTVV.